Listed below are T cell receptor beta chains from one sample, sequenced in a study of cytomegalovirus exposure and HLA in healthy donors. Profiled with immunoSEQ multiplex PCR; TCRdb holds only in-frame clones, not every one. This sample carries about 150,000 clones, 80% of them seen once, and the ten largest clones take less than 9%. Sequenced input: PBMCs. The receptors were gathered from a man aged 25 to 45 in good health and CMV-seropositive. Both conserved end residues are part of each CDR3. The D gene is left open where the match is weak. Part of the rows lack a size; the others show once, few, many or a class for expanded clones.

>-|TRBV6-5|-|TRBJ1-3
CASSWIGRESGNTIYF
TGTGCCAGCAGTTGGATAGGGAGAGAATCTGGAAACACCATATATTTT
>TRBD1|TRBV4-1|-|TRBJ2-3
CASSQGQGVTDTQYF
TGCGCCAGCAGCCAGGGTCAGGGGGTGACAGATACGCAGTATTTT
>-|TRBV5-1|few|TRBJ1-1
CASSLVGGRDTEAFF
TGCGCCAGCAGCTTGGTTGGTGGGAGGGACACTGAAGCTTTCTTT
>TRBD1|TRBV27|-|TRBJ2-3
CASSGWDGQGTDTQYF
TGTGCCAGCAGTGGATGGGACGGACAGGGCACAGATACGCAGTATTTT
>-|TRBV6-1|-|TRBJ2-6
CASSDNSGANVLTF
TGTGCCAGCAGTGACAACTCTGGGGCCAACGTCCTGACTTTC
>TRBD2|TRBV5-6|-|TRBJ2-3
CASSRTSPTDTQYF
TGTGCCAGCAGTAGGACTAGTCCCACAGATACGCAGTATTTT
>TRBD2|TRBV11-3|-|TRBJ2-7
CASSLLAGYEQYF
TGTGCCAGCAGCTTACTAGCGGGCTACGAGCAGTACTTC
>-|TRBV6-1|-|TRBJ1-5
CASSDPQQPQHF
TGTGCCAGCAGTGACCCCCAGCAGCCCCAGCATTTT
>TRBD2|TRBV28|-|TRBJ2-5
CASSLGGFKIAGDPPKETQYF
TGTGCCAGCAGTTTAGGGGGTTTCAAGATAGCGGGAGATCCACCTAAAGAGACCCAGTACTTC
>-|TRBV6-1|-|TRBJ1-5
CASSEVPRPQHF
TGTGCCAGCAGTGAAGTCCCCAGGCCCCAGCATTTT
>TRBD2|TRBV2|once|TRBJ2-7
CASSLGTRLEQYF
TGTGCCAGCAGTCTTGGGACTAGACTCGAGCAGTACTTC
>TRBD2|TRBV27|-|TRBJ2-5
CASSSSLEREGISQYF
TGTGCCAGCAGTTCGTCTCTCGAGCGGGAGGGGATTTCCCAGTACTTC
>-|TRBV4-3|-|TRBJ1-2
CASSPDGVGGYTF
TGCGCCAGCAGCCCCGACGGGGTTGGTGGCTACACCTTC
>-|TRBV7-9|-|TRBJ1-4
CASSRVSGAGEKLFF
TGTGCCAGCAGCCGCGTGTCAGGGGCCGGGGAAAAACTGTTTTTT
>TRBD2|TRBV19|-|TRBJ2-1
CASSIAAGGGNEQFF
TGTGCCAGTAGTATAGCTGCGGGCGGGGGCAATGAGCAGTTCTTC
>TRBD1|TRBV11-3|-|TRBJ2-7
CASSLPGQGRVF
TGTGCCAGCAGCTTACCGGGACAGGGGAGGGTGTTC
>TRBD1|TRBV6-5|-|TRBJ1-5
CASRRTGNQPQHF
TGTGCCAGCAGAAGGACAGGGAATCAGCCCCAGCATTTT
>TRBD1|TRBV19|-|TRBJ1-2
CASSTTGIPGYGYTF
TGTGCCAGTAGTACGACAGGGATCCCAGGCTATGGCTACACCTTC
>TRBD2|TRBV10-1|-|TRBJ2-7
CASSDPSGTSDEQYF
TGCGCCAGCAGTGACCCCTCCGGGACTAGCGACGAGCAGTACTTC
>-|TRBV7-8|-|TRBJ2-3
CASDHGVGDTQYF
TGTGCCAGCGACCACGGGGTCGGAGATACGCAGTATTTT
>TRBD2|TRBV5-1|-|TRBJ2-1
CASSRQGLAGEEQFF
TGCGCCAGCAGCAGACAGGGACTAGCGGGAGAGGAGCAGTTCTTC
>-|TRBV27|once|TRBJ2-1
CASSWRRGSSSYNEQFF
TGTGCCAGCAGTTGGCGGAGGGGCTCCAGCTCCTACAATGAGCAGTTCTTC
>TRBD2|TRBV9|-|TRBJ2-1
CASSRAGGYNEQFF
TGTGCCAGCAGCAGAGCGGGGGGCTACAATGAGCAGTTCTTC
>-|TRBV5-1|-|TRBJ1-1
CASSVGQNTEAFF
TGCGCCAGCAGCGTAGGACAGAACACTGAAGCTTTCTTT
>TRBD1|TRBV5-1|-|TRBJ2-2
CASRVQGPGELFF
TGCGCCAGCAGGGTACAGGGGCCCGGGGAGCTGTTTTTT
>-|TRBV7-3|-|TRBJ1-3
CASSLDQGPHSGNTIYF
TGTGCCAGCAGCTTAGATCAGGGCCCCCACTCTGGAAACACCATATATTTT
>TRBD1|TRBV2|-|TRBJ1-2
CASPPLDRGKDYGYTF
TGTGCCAGCCCCCCCTTGGACAGGGGTAAGGACTATGGCTACACCTTC
>-|TRBV30|-|TRBJ1-1
CAWSPLTGTTEAFF
TGTGCCTGGAGTCCCCTTACAGGGACCACTGAAGCTTTCTTT
>TRBD2|TRBV28|-|TRBJ2-1
CASSPTSGTYNEQFF
TGTGCCAGCAGTCCCACTAGCGGGACTTACAATGAGCAGTTCTTC
>TRBD1|TRBV6-5|-|TRBJ2-7
CASTDRESSYEQYF
TGTGCCAGCACTGACAGGGAGAGCTCCTACGAGCAGTACTTC
>-|TRBV9|-|TRBJ2-1
CASSVGLAKSNEQFF
TGTGCCAGCAGCGTAGGGCTAGCGAAGAGTAATGAGCAGTTCTTC
>TRBD2|TRBV4-1|-|TRBJ2-7
CASSQQRENHYEQYF
TGCGCCAGCAGCCAACAGCGGGAGAACCACTACGAGCAGTACTTC
>TRBD1|TRBV29-1|-|TRBJ2-1
CSGTGGAGNEQFF
TGCAGCGGGACAGGGGGCGCTGGGAATGAGCAGTTCTTC